A single sample is the source of the 29 T cell receptor beta chains below, sequenced in a study of T cells after yellow fever vaccination. TCRdb re-called the 5' RACE reads with MiXCR, one entry per CDR3 protein. The table shows some 500,000 distinct CDR3 sequences, with approximately 13% occurring only once. The source material was PBMCs, sampled on the day of the yellow fever booster vaccination. Receptor source: a man aged 30 to 39 who received the YFV17D yellow fever vaccine.

This clonotype was seen a few times. The chain joins TRBV28 to TRBJ1-2; 12 bases map to TRBD1. This CDR3 is 13 amino acids long. The V and J ends lost 6 bases and 9 bases, in that order; junction bases with no gene match: 5. Germline loops: CDR1 MDHEN, CDR2 SYDVKM. The DNA for the CDR3 is TGTGCCAGCAGGGGGGACAGGGGGCAGAGCTACACCTTC. Translating gives CASRGDRGQSYTF.

This clonotype has just a few counts. The chain joins TRBV29-1 to TRBJ2-5, with 8 bases that match TRBD2. The J segment lost 1 base and the V segment lost 7 bases, leaving 5 bases of the junction unmatched. There are 13 residues in the CDR3. The V gene's germline CDR1 is SQVTM and CDR2 ANQGSEA. The CDR3 loop is CSASSGTQETQYF. The CDR3 DNA is TGCAGCGCGAGTAGCGGGACCCAAGAGACCCAGTACTTC.

A note on this clonotype: At one of its ends the junction is not consistent with the germline gene, which may arise from a read error. Here the CDR3 reads CASSSQVISGELFF. The CDR3 DNA reads TGTGCTAGCAGCTCTCAGGTTATTTCCGGGGAGCTGTTTTTT. J is TRBJ2-2 and V is TRBV7-7; no definite D call. CDR3 length: 14 residues. Germline V gene data show CDR1 as SSHAT and CDR2 as FNYEAQ (reference sequence).

The chain uses TRBV20-1 and TRBJ2-1; 9 nucleotides agree with TRBD2. The CDR3 consists of 14 residues. V shed 0 bases and J 8 bases; nucleotides not matched to a gene: 5. Per germline, CDR1 DFQATT and CDR2 SNEGSKA (reference sequence). This CDR3 is CSARDTREGHEQFF. CDR3 bases: TGCAGTGCTAGAGATACGCGGGAGGGCCATGAGCAGTTCTTC.

This clonotype was seen a handful of times. The V call is TRBV5-1, the J call TRBJ2-7, with D unclear. CDR3 length equals 14 residues. V lost 4 bases and J lost 0, with 11 bases in between. CDR1 and CDR2 (germline): SGHRS, YFSETQ. CDR3 bases: TGCGCCAGCAGCCAGCGAGAGCTCTCCTACGAGCAGTACTTC. Protein sequence: CASSQRELSYEQYF.

This clonotype was seen a few times. V and J are TRBV18 and TRBJ2-7; maybe TRBD2 (5 bases). The germline V gene has CDR1 KGHSH and CDR2 LQKENI. The CDR3 is 12 residues long. The V end lost 2 bases, the J end lost 6 bases, and 8 bases lay between the germline ends. The chain's CDR3 is CASSPSGSEQYF. The CDR3 DNA reads as TGTGCCAGCTCACCATCGGGGTCCGAGCAGTACTTC.

This clonotype was seen a few times. The V and J genes are TRBV9 and TRBJ2-1; TRBD2 might be the D (6 bases). The V gene lost 3 bases and the J gene lost 8 bases, with 15 bases spanning the gap. Germline V lookup: CDR1 SGDLS, CDR2 YYNGEE. The CDR3 runs 14 residues. The CDR3 coding sequence is TGTGCCAGCAGCGGGCGGGACTCCCTTGATGAGCAGTTCTTC. Translation gives CASSGRDSLDEQFF.

This chain connects TRBV29-1 to TRBJ2-3; D gene unclear. Trimming took 0 bases from V and 7 from J, leaving 11 bases between them. The CDR3 runs to 13 residues. Looked up from germline, CDR1 is SQVTM and CDR2 is ANQGSEA. CDR3 in DNA: TGCAGCGTTGAAGAGAGGTTACTACATACGCAGTATTTT. Protein product: CSVEERLLHTQYF.

This clonotype has just a few counts. This chain uses TRBV12-3 or TRBV12-4 with TRBJ1-5; the D is unclear. The V end was cut by 3 bases, the J end by 4 bases, with 7 bases between. The CDR3 has 13 residues. The DNA of the CDR3 is TGTGCCAGCAGTTTCGGCCAGAATCAGCCCCAGCATTTT. Residues: CASSFGQNQPQHF.

This clonotype was detected a few times. The V call is TRBV7-9, the J call TRBJ2-1; D not resolved. The V gene's germline CDR1 is SEHNR and CDR2 FQNEAQ (reference sequence). Trimming stripped 1 base from V and 5 bases from J, with 9 bases between. The length of the CDR3 is 14 residues. The CDR3 is CASSLEQINNEQFF. CDR3 bases: TGTGCCAGCAGCTTAGAGCAGATAAACAATGAGCAGTTCTTC. Complete variable domain (other parts from reference TRBV7-9 and TRBJ2-1): DTGVSQNPRHKITKRGQNVTFRCDPISEHNRLYWYRQTLGQGPEFLTYFQNEAQLEKSRLLSDRFSAERPKGSFSTLEIQRTEQGDSAMYLCASSLEQINNEQFFGPGTRLTVL.

This chain uses TRBV27 with TRBJ2-7, with 8 bases that match TRBD1. Trimming cost V 5 bases and J 3 bases; bases outside gene matches: 6. Germline V gene data show CDR1 as MNHEY and CDR2 as SMNVEV (reference sequence). The CDR3 totals 14 residues. The CDR3 reads CASSRRTGNYEQYF. The CDR3 region has the DNA TGTGCCAGCAGTCGTCGGACAGGGAACTACGAGCAGTACTTC.

This chain joins TRBV5-4 and TRBJ2-3, with TRBD1 identical over 12 bases. V shed 4 bases, J shed 5 bases, and the junction held 5 bases outside the gene matches. Germline V lookup: CDR1 SGHNT, CDR2 YYREEE (reference sequence). CDR3 length equals 15 residues. CDR3 region: CASSGRDRGQDTQYF. The CDR3 nucleotides are TGTGCCAGCAGCGGAAGGGACAGGGGGCAAGATACGCAGTATTTT.

The rearrangement links TRBV27 to TRBJ2-2; 8 nucleotides agree with TRBD2. V dropped 3 bases and J dropped 7; count of bases not matched to a gene: 16. Germline assignment: CDR1 MNHEY and CDR2 SMNVEV (reference sequence). There are 18 residues in the CDR3. This CDR3 is CASSLYPPRAGGGGELFF. As DNA, the CDR3 is TGTGCCAGCAGTTTGTACCCCCCTCGGGCCGGGGGGGGCGGGGAGCTGTTTTTT.

This clonotype was found a few times. J is TRBJ1-1 and V is TRBV6-1, with D possibly being TRBD1 (5 bases). V lost 10 bases, J lost 0 bases, and 18 bases lay in between. In germline, CDR1 is MNHNS, CDR2 SASEGT. This CDR3 region has 15 residues. CDR3 sequence (DNA): TGTGCCACTTATAACGGGGCTGGCATGAACACTGAAGCTTTCTTT. It is translated as CATYNGAGMNTEAFF.

The chain couples TRBV14 to TRBJ2-1; 11 positions match TRBD2. This CDR3 contains 17 residues. V was pared by 4 bases and J by 4 bases, with 9 bases of the junction left unmatched. Germline CDR1 SGHDN, CDR2 FVKESK. The CDR3 sequence is CASSRERLAGYYNEQFF. For the CDR3, the DNA is TGTGCCAGCAGCCGAGAAAGACTAGCGGGATATTACAATGAGCAGTTCTTC. The whole variable domain, filled in from reference TRBV14 and TRBJ2-1, reads EAGVTQFPSHSVIEKGQTVTLRCDPISGHDNLYWYRRVMGKEIKFLLHFVKESKQDESGMPNNRFLAERTGGTYSTLKVQPAELEDSGVYFCASSRERLAGYYNEQFFGPGTRLTVL.

V gene TRBV7-9 combines with J gene TRBJ1-3, with TRBD1 as a possible D gene (6 bases). This CDR3 contains 15 residues. Germline loops: CDR1 SEHNR, CDR2 FQNEAQ (reference sequence). V gave up 5 bases and J gave up 2 bases, with 13 bases separating them. The CDR3 region is CASSPRGKAGNTIYF. CDR3 sequence (DNA): TGTGCCAGCAGCCCCAGGGGAAAAGCTGGAAACACCATATATTTT. The full variable domain, completed using reference TRBV7-9 and TRBJ1-3, is DTGVSQNPRHKITKRGQNVTFRCDPISEHNRLYWYRQTLGQGPEFLTYFQNEAQLEKSRLLSDRFSAERPKGSFSTLEIQRTEQGDSAMYLCASSPRGKAGNTIYFGEGSWLTVV.

This clonotype showed up many times. V and J are TRBV5-6 and TRBJ2-7, with a tentative D call TRBD2 (5 bases). There are 14 residues in the CDR3. The V end was cut by 4 bases, the J end by 0 bases, with 11 bases between. The V gene's germline CDR1 is SGHDT and CDR2 YYEEEE. CDR3 loop: CASSVWGVSYEQYF. CDR3 DNA sequence: TGTGCCAGCAGCGTTTGGGGAGTCTCCTACGAGCAGTACTTC.

Turning to this clonotype: One end of the junction does not line up with germline, which may come from a read error. The gene calls are TRBV5-4 and TRBJ2-2; a possible D gene is TRBD2 (5 bases). CDR1 is SGHNT, CDR2 YYREEE, per germline (reference sequence). The CDR3 extends over 14 amino acids. The CDR3 DNA sequence: TGTGCCATGGGCCCTGGCCACCCCTGCTGGGAGCTGCTTTTT. As protein: CAMGPGHPCWELLF.

The V and J genes are TRBV20-1 and TRBJ2-5, with D possibly matching TRBD2 (5 bases). Germline V gives CDR1 DFQATT, CDR2 SNEGSKA (reference sequence). The CDR3 contains 14 residues. V gave up 3 bases and J gave up 5 bases, with 16 bases separating them. The CDR3 region is CSASERSPGETQYF. DNA for the CDR3: TGCAGTGCTAGTGAACGGTCCCCGGGGGAGACCCAGTACTTC.

The chain recombines TRBV6-2 or TRBV6-3 with TRBJ2-7; 7 bases line up with TRBD2. Germline V gene sequence: CDR1 MNHEY, CDR2 SVGEGT. This CDR3 has 14 residues. V trimming: 4 bases; J trimming: 3 bases; junction bases outside the gene matches: 6. This CDR3 is CASSCSAGFYEQYF. DNA for the CDR3: TGTGCCAGCAGTTGCTCAGCGGGGTTCTACGAGCAGTACTTC.

CDR3 coding DNA: TGTGCCAGCAGTTTACGGAGGGGACACATTCAGTACTTC. This sequence encodes CASSLRRGHIQYF. The rearrangement joins TRBV27 to TRBJ2-4; TRBD2 might be the D (6 bases). The CDR3 is 13 residues long. With 2 bases removed from V and 8 bases from J, the gap between germline ends came to 10 bases. Germline V lookup: CDR1 MNHEY, CDR2 SMNVEV (reference sequence).

This clonotype has only a few counts. This chain connects TRBV15 to TRBJ2-4, with 7 bases aligning to TRBD1. Germline loops: CDR1 LNHNV, CDR2 YYDKDF (reference sequence). The junction had 12 bases not matched to a gene; V was cut back by 5 bases and J by 8 bases. The CDR3 runs to 15 residues. CDR3 in amino acids: CATSRLRGRRDIQYF. CDR3 coding DNA: TGTGCCACCAGCCGCCTAAGGGGGCGCAGGGACATTCAGTACTTC.

This clonotype has only a few counts. V is TRBV29-1 and J is TRBJ2-1; D possibly corresponds to TRBD2 (8 bases). The CDR3 contains 17 residues. The germline CDR1 and CDR2 sequences are SQVTM and ANQGSEA. The CDR3 reads CTAKGAGGIWAYNEQFF. Written as DNA, the CDR3 is TGCACCGCCAAGGGGGCGGGAGGTATCTGGGCCTACAATGAGCAGTTCTTC.

V and J are TRBV9 and TRBJ2-2; the D gene is possibly TRBD2 (6 bases). The CDR3 runs 14 residues. Germline-derived CDR1 and CDR2 are SGDLS and YYNGEE. Trimming removed 5 bases from V and 0 bases from J, with 8 bases in between. The CDR3, as DNA: TGTGCCAGCAGGCGGGATGCGAACACCGGGGAGCTGTTTTTT. Amino acids: CASRRDANTGELFF.

This clonotype came up a few times. This chain connects TRBV10-3 to TRBJ2-1, with D uncertain. V shed 0 bases and J shed 9 bases, with 3 bases lying between them. CDR1 and CDR2 from the germline V gene are ENHRY and SYGVKD. The CDR3 length is 11 residues. The CDR3 loop reads CAISESGEQFF. DNA for the CDR3: TGTGCCATCAGTGAGTCGGGTGAGCAGTTCTTC.

This clonotype has a handful of counts. The V gene is TRBV9, the J gene TRBJ2-7; 9 bases fit TRBD1. V was clipped by 5 bases and J by 3 bases; unmatched bases: 6. The CDR3 has 14 amino acids. Germline CDR1 and CDR2: SGDLS and YYNGEE. The CDR3 region is CASSWTGQGYEQYF. The CDR3 DNA follows: TGTGCCAGCAGTTGGACGGGACAGGGCTACGAGCAGTACTTC.

The CDR3 reads CASTPLAGAIYNEQFF. The CDR3 DNA follows: TGCGCCAGCACACCCCTAGCGGGGGCAATATACAATGAGCAGTTCTTC. The J gene is TRBJ2-1, the V gene TRBV5-1, with TRBD2 matching over 10 bases. Germline lookup yields CDR1 SGHRS and CDR2 YFSETQ. After removal of 6 bases from V and 4 bases from J, the junction contained 10 bases not matched to a gene. The CDR3 totals 16 residues.

The sample holds many counts of this clonotype. The rearrangement uses TRBV5-1 and TRBJ2-2; D is possibly TRBD1 (6 bases). This CDR3 spans 16 amino acids. Trimming shortened V by 2 bases and J by 6 bases, and 17 bases separated the two germline ends. Germline loops: CDR1 SGHRS, CDR2 YFSETQ. CDR3 amino acids: CASSFLQGSSAGELFF. CDR3 DNA: TGCGCCAGCAGCTTCTTACAGGGATCCTCTGCCGGGGAGCTGTTTTTT.

This clonotype was seen only a few times. The V gene is TRBV11-2, the J gene TRBJ1-1; D unclear. This CDR3 comprises 18 residues. CDR1 is SGHAT and CDR2 is FQNNGV in the germline V gene. V gave up 2 bases and J gave up 5 bases, with 24 bases separating them. CDR3 bases: TGTGCCAGCAGCTTATTCTTATCGGGGAGGAAGTTTGGAACTGAAGCTTTCTTT. This codes for CASSLFLSGRKFGTEAFF.